The T cell receptor beta chain described here comes from a study of blood T cell repertoires in COVID-19. Study at large: PBMCs, B-cell-depleted T cells, or T cells provided the cDNA or gDNA that made up the material.

With 1 base clipped from V and 5 bases from J, the junction kept 7 bases outside the gene matches. The CDR3 is 16 residues long. Per the germline V gene, CDR1 is LNHDA and CDR2 is SQIVND (reference sequence). Source study methods: Amplification from reference gene primers served as the basis for estimated nucleated cell counts. Generated by immunoSEQ multiplex PCR, the TCRdb table keeps only in-frame clones and is missing some. The V and J calls and clone size are taken from that table; D and trimming were inferred from the DNA. The top ten hold about 13% of the sample, which has 200,000 or so clones, around 84% seen once.

The V gene is TRBV19, the J gene TRBJ2-5, with 10 positions matching TRBD1. The TCR originated in a human donor in a cohort sampled during active COVID-19. The sample taken for sequencing was peripheral blood. The CDR3 nucleotides are TGTGCCAGTAGTATAGTCTCTCTGGGACAGGGGGAGACCCAGTACTTC. This sequence encodes CASSIVSLGQGETQYF.